These 23 T cell receptor beta chains were all obtained from the same sample, sequenced in a study of STAT5B mutations in CD4+ large granular lymphocyte leukemia. TCRdb keeps only in-frame clones here, not all; method: immunoSEQ multiplex PCR. The data contain approximately 39,000 clones, 85% of them singletons. Sequenced material: CD4+ T cells from blood buffy coats. The receptors shown here come from a human donor in good health.

This chain joins TRBV28 and TRBJ2-5; D not certain. This CDR3 is 12 amino acids long. Germline CDR1 reads MDHEN; CDR2 reads SYDVKM. Trimming removed 3 bases at V and 2 bases at J, with 4 bases between. CDR3 region: CASSLVQETQYF. The CDR3 DNA is TGTGCCAGCAGTTTGGTTCAAGAGACCCAGTACTTC.

The rearrangement uses TRBV21-1 and TRBJ2-1; the table's D gene call, TRBD1, was not cross checked with the DNA. TRBV21-1 is an annotated pseudogene. The CDR3 sequence is 17 residues long. The CDR3, as DNA: TGTGCCAGCCCTCGAACCCATGGGACAGGGGGCATGGATGAGCAGTTCTTC. Its translation: CASPRTHGTGGMDEQFF.

This chain links TRBV5-1 with TRBJ2-3, with a weak D call TRBD2 (6 bases). The CDR3 is made up of 18 amino acids. The V end lost 5 bases, the J end lost 0 bases, and 22 bases lay between the germline ends. The V gene's germline CDR1 is SGHRS and CDR2 YFSETQ. The CDR3 DNA is TGCGCCAGCAGAACGACTAGTGCATCTAGAACTAGCACAGATACGCAGTATTTT. Protein: CASRTTSASRTSTDTQYF.

V usage is TRBV7-3 and J usage is TRBJ1-2, with 7 positions matching TRBD1. The CDR3 extends over 17 amino acids. Germline assignment: CDR1 SGHTA and CDR2 FQGTGA. The ends lost 6 bases at V and 8 bases at J; junction bases unmatched: 21. The CDR3 region has the DNA TGTGCCAGCAGTCCAAGGGGGCGGGGCACGGTTTCGAGCGGCTACACCTTC. This codes for CASSPRGRGTVSSGYTF.

The chain carries TRBV7-2 and TRBJ2-7, with 8 bases lining up with TRBD1. V gave up 1 base and J gave up 6 bases; unmatched junction bases: 5. CDR3 length equals 14 residues. CDR1 and CDR2 (germline): SGHTA, FQGNSA. The CDR3 DNA reads as TGTGCCAGCAGCTTAGGCCAGGGGGCTGGCGAGCAGTACTTC. This sequence encodes CASSLGQGAGEQYF. The variable domain in full, with the rest retrieved from reference TRBV7-2 and TRBJ2-7, is GAGVSQSPSNKVTEKGKDVELRCDPISGHTALYWYRQSLGQGLEFLIYFQGNSAPDKSGLPSDRFSAERTGGSVSTLTIQRTQQEDSAVYLCASSLGQGAGEQYFGPGTRLTVT.

V is TRBV11-2 and J is TRBJ1-5, with TRBD1 identical over 7 bases. There are 14 residues in the CDR3. The J segment lost 9 bases and the V segment lost 3 bases, leaving 8 bases of the junction unmatched. The V gene's germline CDR1 is SGHAT and CDR2 FQNNGV. CDR3 residues: CASSFGQDLSPQHF. The CDR3 nucleotides read TGTGCCAGCAGCTTCGGACAGGATCTTTCGCCCCAGCATTTT.

J is TRBJ2-3 and V is TRBV11-2, with D possibly matching TRBD1 (7 bases). The CDR3 length is 15 residues. V dropped 5 bases and J dropped 0 bases, with 12 bases sitting between them. Looked up from germline, CDR1 is SGHAT and CDR2 is FQNNGV. In nucleotides, the CDR3 is TGTGCCAGCAGCATCGGGGGACAGAGCACAGATACGCAGTATTTT. Translating gives CASSIGGQSTDTQYF.

The chain uses TRBV2 and TRBJ1-1, with D possibly matching TRBD1 (5 bases). The CDR3 has 15 residues. Trimming removed 1 base from V and 4 bases from J, with 13 bases in between. Germline loops: CDR1 SNHLY, CDR2 FYNNEI. The CDR3 region is CASSEGRAGGTEAFF. The CDR3 DNA sequence: TGTGCCAGCAGTGAAGGAAGGGCCGGGGGCACTGAAGCTTTCTTT.

V gene TRBV5-1 combines with J gene TRBJ2-3, with 10 bases fitting TRBD2. J gave up 4 bases and V 0 bases, and 11 bases lay outside the gene matches. The CDR3 is made up of 18 amino acids. Per germline, CDR1 SGHRS and CDR2 YFSETQ. Here the CDR3 DNA reads TGCGCCAGCAGCTTGGAGGCGGTAAGCGGGGGGGCACCAGATACGCAGTATTTT. Encoded protein: CASSLEAVSGGAPDTQYF.

The table lists this clone with a few counts. V gene TRBV5-4 combines with J gene TRBJ2-1; TRBD1 agrees at 7 bases. Germline V CDR1 and CDR2: SGHNT, YYREEE (reference sequence). The CDR3 runs to 14 residues. The junction had 11 bases not matched to a gene; V was cut back by 4 bases and J by 10 bases. The CDR3 coding sequence is TGTGCCAGCAGCCAACTCACAGGGGACGGAGAGCAGTTCTTC. Translated, it gives CASSQLTGDGEQFF.

J is TRBJ2-3 and V is TRBV30; the D gene is possibly TRBD2 (5 bases). The CDR3 is 13 amino acids. V was cut by 6 bases and J by 5 bases, with 15 bases left in between. The V gene's germline CDR1 is GTSNPN and CDR2 SVGIG (reference sequence). The CDR3 DNA sequence: TGTGCCTGCATACTAGACCCTGGAGATACGCAGTATTTT. Encoded protein: CACILDPGDTQYF.

The CDR3 is CASSYSAVATEAFF. The CDR3 bases are TGTGCCAGCAGTTACTCGGCGGTAGCCACTGAAGCTTTCTTT. The chain carries TRBV6-5 and TRBJ1-1; D remains ambiguous. The CDR3 is 14 amino acids. Germline values: CDR1 MNHEY, CDR2 SVGAGI. Trimming shortened V by 0 bases and J by 4 bases, and 9 bases separated the two germline ends.

This clone came up once. V is TRBV7-2 and J is TRBJ2-2; 14 bases fit TRBD2. V was pared by 6 bases and J by 6 bases, with 3 bases of the junction left unmatched. Germline V CDR1 and CDR2: SGHTA, FQGNSA. This CDR3 spans 15 amino acids. DNA of the CDR3: TGTGCCAGCAGTGGGACTAGCGGGAGCGCCGGGGAGCTGTTTTTT. Translating gives CASSGTSGSAGELFF.

This clone was seen just once. This rearrangement joins TRBV19 to TRBJ2-1; the D gene could be TRBD1 or TRBD2 (5 bases each). CDR3 size: 15 residues. Germline lookup yields CDR1 LNHDA and CDR2 SQIVND (reference sequence). The V end lost 3 bases, the J end lost 8 bases, and 17 bases lay between the germline ends. CDR3 residues: CASSMGTGNSHEQFF. In nucleotides, the CDR3 is TGTGCCAGTAGTATGGGGACCGGGAACTCACATGAGCAGTTCTTC. Full variable domain (remainder filled in from reference TRBV19 and TRBJ2-1): DGGITQSPKYLFRKEGQNVTLSCEQNLNHDAMYWYRQDPGQGLRLIYYSQIVNDFQKGDIAEGYSVSREKKESFPLTVTSAQKNPTAFYLCASSMGTGNSHEQFFGPGTRLTVL.

This chain uses TRBV7-9 with TRBJ1-1; TRBD1 might be the D (5 bases). V was trimmed by 4 bases and J by 6 bases, leaving 15 bases between them. The CDR3 runs 14 residues. The germline V gene encodes CDR1 SEHNR and CDR2 FQNEAQ (reference sequence). CDR3 in amino acids: CASSSVGTIPEAFF. For the CDR3, the DNA is TGTGCCAGCAGCTCCGTCGGGACGATACCTGAAGCTTTCTTT.

The chain combines TRBV5-1 with TRBJ2-2; D gene ambiguous. Trimming took 2 bases from V and 0 from J, leaving 14 bases between them. This CDR3 has 17 residues. Germline-derived CDR1 and CDR2 are SGHRS and YFSETQ. This CDR3 is CASSFFLPDSNTGELFF. For the CDR3, the DNA is TGCGCCAGCAGCTTTTTTTTGCCGGATTCGAACACCGGGGAGCTGTTTTTT.

The chain combines TRBV19 with TRBJ2-3; 9 bases match TRBD2. This CDR3 has 18 amino acids. V shed 0 bases and J 1 base; nucleotides not matched to a gene: 8. CDR1 LNHDA and CDR2 SQIVND come from the germline V gene (reference sequence). CDR3 coding DNA: TGTGCCAGTAGTATAGATCGCCCCCAGCGGGGGGGCACAGATACGCAGTATTTT. Translating gives CASSIDRPQRGGTDTQYF.

This clone was detected only a few times. The genes are TRBV19 and TRBJ1-1, with no clear D. With 0 bases removed from V and 0 bases from J, the gap between germline ends came to 8 bases. Per germline, CDR1 LNHDA and CDR2 SQIVND (reference sequence). The CDR3 loop spans 15 amino acids. CDR3 DNA sequence: TGTGCCAGTAGTATAGAAGAGGGCCTGAACACTGAAGCTTTCTTT. It translates to CASSIEEGLNTEAFF.

This chain joins TRBV18 and TRBJ1-1, with TRBD1 matching over 9 bases. The CDR3 length is 15 residues. V gave up 3 bases and J gave up 4 bases; unmatched junction bases: 6. CDR1 is KGHSH, CDR2 LQKENI, per germline. The CDR3 DNA follows: TGTGCCAGCTCACCCGACAGGGGGAGGGCCACTGAAGCTTTCTTT. This translates into CASSPDRGRATEAFF.

Concerning this clone: This CDR3 is also generated by other DNA sequences in the sample. The J gene is TRBJ1-1, the V gene TRBV7-2; D unresolved. Germline V CDR1 and CDR2: SGHTA, FQGNSA. V was cut by 5 bases and J by 0 bases, with 10 bases left in between. This CDR3 is 14 amino acids long. DNA for the CDR3: TGTGCCAGCAGCCCCCCCGGGCTGAACACTGAAGCTTTCTTT. This gives the protein CASSPPGLNTEAFF. The full variable domain, rest sourced from reference TRBV7-2 and TRBJ1-1, is GAGVSQSPSNKVTEKGKDVELRCDPISGHTALYWYRQSLGQGLEFLIYFQGNSAPDKSGLPSDRFSAERTGGSVSTLTIQRTQQEDSAVYLCASSPPGLNTEAFFGQGTRLTVV.

This chain's CDR3 is CACSGTGIGEQYF. The CDR3 DNA sequence: TGTGCCTGCTCCGGGACAGGAATCGGCGAGCAGTACTTC. The chain carries TRBV30 and TRBJ2-7; 8 nucleotides align to TRBD1. The CDR3 sequence is 13 residues long. In germline, CDR1 is GTSNPN, CDR2 SVGIG (reference sequence). V dropped 6 bases and J dropped 6; count of bases not matched to a gene: 10.

The rearrangement joins TRBV23-1 to TRBJ1-5; no definite D call. TRBV23-1 is designated an ORF whose function remains uncertain. The CDR3 is 16 residues long. V dropped 5 bases and J dropped 2 bases, with 16 bases sitting between them. The CDR3 loop reads CASSDDRSGCNQPQHF. As DNA, the CDR3 is TGCGCCAGCAGTGACGACCGGTCCGGATGCAATCAGCCCCAGCATTTT.

CDR3 loop: CASSLAGSPYEQYF. The CDR3 DNA follows: TGCGCCAGCAGCTTGGCGGGGAGCCCCTACGAGCAGTACTTC. This chain joins TRBV5-1 and TRBJ2-7, with D maybe TRBD2 (5 bases). Germline lookup yields CDR1 SGHRS and CDR2 YFSETQ. CDR3 length: 14 residues. Trimming pared 0 bases from V and 2 bases from J, leaving 9 bases between.